Each of the 23 T cell receptor beta chains below was sequenced from the same sample in a study of T-cell memory formation after mild COVID-19 (dated by TCRdb to 2020 to 2022). Libraries came from 5' RACE. Sequencing relied on an Illumina NovaSeq 6000. TCRdb itself trimmed the public reads at Q25 with fastp, ran MiXCR and retained productive beta chains. Entries that share a CDR3 protein sequence are merged under the most common genes and DNA. For this sample the table gives around 49,000 distinct CDR3 sequences, of which about 28% were detected only once. Roughly two fifths of the sample goes to the ten largest clones. Sequencing was performed on PBMCs or a T cell subset sorted from them (not recorded which). These receptors were taken from a young man who had mild COVID-19 (a few samples of this study predate the infection). The sample titles of this study are shuffled in the database, so cell type and time point are left out; the donor was told from shared clones.

This sequence joins TRBV20-1 and TRBJ2-7; D tentatively fits TRBD1 or TRBD2 (5 bases each). The germline V gene encodes CDR1 DFQATT and CDR2 SNEGSKA (reference sequence). The CDR3 totals 11 residues. The CDR3 reads CLPGPFYEQYV. The CDR3 DNA sequence: TGCCTTCCGGGACCCTTCTACGAGCAGTACGTC.

J is TRBJ2-1 and V is TRBV11-2, with D perhaps matching TRBD1 or TRBD2 (6 bases each). CDR3 length: 17 amino acids. V gave up 2 bases and J gave up 0 bases, with 14 bases separating them. Germline V gene sequence: CDR1 SGHAT, CDR2 FQNNGV. CDR3 bases: TGTGCCAGCAGCTTATCGGGAGACAGGAGCTCCTACAATGAGCAGTTCTTC. Translated, it gives CASSLSGDRSSYNEQFF.

This clonotype has a handful of counts. This chain joins TRBV7-9 and TRBJ1-1; no firm D call. V dropped 6 bases and J dropped 2 bases, with 4 bases sitting between them. Germline CDR1 reads SEHNR; CDR2 reads FQNEAQ (reference sequence). The length of the CDR3 is 11 residues. CDR3: CASRLNTEAFF. The CDR3 region has the DNA TGTGCCAGCAGGCTAAACACTGAAGCTTTCTTT. Variable domain in full (rest from reference TRBV7-9 and TRBJ1-1): DTGVSQNPRHKITKRGQNVTFRCDPISEHNRLYWYRQTLGQGPEFLTYFQNEAQLEKSRLLSDRFSAERPKGSFSTLEIQRTEQGDSAMYLCASRLNTEAFFGQGTRLTVV.

This clonotype appeared many times. This rearrangement joins TRBV25-1 to TRBJ2-2, with 10 bases fitting TRBD1. With 8 bases clipped from V and 6 bases from J, the junction kept 6 bases outside the gene matches. CDR1 is MGHDK and CDR2 is SYGVNS in the germline V gene. CDR3 length equals 14 residues. The CDR3 reads CASSGTGDAGELFF. The CDR3 DNA reads TGTGCCAGCTCCGGGACAGGGGACGCCGGGGAGCTGTTTTTT.

This clonotype was seen a few times. The genes are TRBV7-9 and TRBJ2-1, with D hard to call. The CDR3 consists of 15 residues. In germline, CDR1 is SEHNR, CDR2 FQNEAQ (reference sequence). V was clipped by 5 bases and J by 5 bases, with 16 bases between them. CDR3 in DNA: TGTGCCAGCAGCCAACCCGATCCCAGCCACAATGAGCAGTTCTTC. Its translation is CASSQPDPSHNEQFF.

The CDR3 loop reads CASSAQGPGELFF. The CDR3 bases are TGCGCCAGCAGCGCACAGGGGCCCGGGGAGCTGTTTTTT. The chain has TRBV5-1 and TRBJ2-2; 7 bases align to TRBD1. Per the germline V gene, CDR1 is SGHRS and CDR2 is YFSETQ. J was trimmed by 6 bases and V by 4 bases; bases with no gene match: 3. The CDR3 contains 13 residues.

This clonotype came up a few times. This chain uses TRBV12-3 or TRBV12-4 with TRBJ2-7; unclear D gene. This CDR3 is built from 12 residues. V lost 3 bases and J lost 2, with 5 bases in between. CDR3 nucleotides: TGTGCCAGCAGTTTTAACACCTACGAGCAGTACGTC. Its translation is CASSFNTYEQYV.

This chain uses TRBV19 with TRBJ2-4, with 7 bases fitting TRBD1. Germline CDR1 is LNHDA and CDR2 is SQIVND (reference sequence). V shed 7 bases and J 1 base; nucleotides not matched to a gene: 7. The CDR3 contains 15 residues. The CDR3 here is CASTPEGQAKNIQYF. Written as DNA, the CDR3 is TGTGCCAGTACCCCTGAGGGACAGGCCAAAAACATTCAGTACTTC.

By share, this clonotype ranks as medium-sized (0.01 to 0.1%). This chain links TRBV6-4 with TRBJ2-2; maybe TRBD1 (5 bases). The CDR3 spans 13 residues. V shed 4 bases and J shed 2 bases, with 5 bases lying between them. Germline V gene data show CDR1 as MRHNA and CDR2 as SNTAGT. CDR3: CASSGTNTGELFF. For the CDR3, the DNA is TGTGCCAGCAGTGGGACAAACACCGGGGAGCTGTTTTTT.

The J gene is TRBJ1-1, the V gene TRBV7-2, with D hard to call. Trimming removed 7 bases from V and 1 base from J, with 10 bases in between. The CDR3 consists of 13 residues. Germline V gene lookup returns CDR1 SGHTA and CDR2 FQGNSA. CDR3 sequence (DNA): TGTGCCAGCACCCCCCAACAGAACACTGAAGCTTTCTTT. It codes for CASTPQQNTEAFF.

This clonotype has a handful of counts. This chain links TRBV9 with TRBJ2-5, with D possibly being TRBD2 (6 bases). The CDR3 runs to 14 residues. Germline CDR1 SGDLS, CDR2 YYNGEE. The germline V and J ends were trimmed by 4 bases and 5 bases, with 15 bases remaining between them. The CDR3 is CASSYAGLGETQYF. As DNA, the CDR3 is TGTGCCAGCAGCTACGCGGGGTTGGGGGAGACCCAGTACTTC.

The V call is TRBV20-1, the J call TRBJ2-7; D not certain. Trimming stripped 1 base from V and 4 bases from J, with 14 bases between. This CDR3 has 14 amino acids. CDR1 and CDR2 (germline): DFQATT, SNEGSKA (reference sequence). The CDR3 protein is CSARGSSLKYEQYV. CDR3 bases: TGCAGTGCTAGAGGGTCCTCCCTGAAATACGAGCAGTACGTC.

This clonotype was counted between two and nine times. J is TRBJ1-2 and V is TRBV20-1, with 9 nucleotides matching TRBD1. V was pared by 5 bases and J by 2 bases, with 6 bases of the junction left unmatched. The CDR3 runs 14 residues. Germline CDR1 DFQATT, CDR2 SNEGSKA (reference sequence). The CDR3 bases are TGCAGTGCTGGGGGGACAGGGTTGAACTATGGCTACACCTTC. Translation gives CSAGGTGLNYGYTF.

V and J are TRBV4-1 and TRBJ1-5; tentative D call: TRBD1 (6 bases). The CDR3 loop spans 13 amino acids. Per the germline V gene, CDR1 is MGHRA and CDR2 is YSYEKL. Trimming took off 8 bases at V and 6 bases at J, with 14 bases between the two ends. CDR3 sequence (DNA): TGCGCCAGCCAAGGGGGATTCGGTCAGCCCCAGCATTTT. Protein: CASQGGFGQPQHF.

In its sample, this clonotype was seen a few times. The CDR3 reads CASSQDSGSSTDTQYF. The CDR3 nucleotides read TGCGCCAGCAGCCAAGACTCAGGATCTAGCACAGATACGCAGTATTTT. The V gene is TRBV4-3, the J gene TRBJ2-3; D is ambiguous. The ends were cut back, 0 bases at V and 0 bases at J, with 10 bases in the middle. This CDR3 is built from 16 residues. Germline loops: CDR1 LGHNA, CDR2 YSLEER.

V and J are TRBV5-1 and TRBJ1-1; 7 bases are a match to TRBD1. V lost 3 bases and J lost 1; bases outside the gene matches: 3. Looked up from germline, CDR1 is SGHRS and CDR2 is YFSETQ. CDR3 length: 14 amino acids. Here the CDR3 reads CASSSGQANTEAFF. The CDR3 bases are TGCGCCAGCAGCTCAGGACAGGCGAACACTGAAGCTTTCTTT.

The CDR3 bases are TGCGCCAGCAGGCCCATGGAGGGACATCTATCCACCCAGTACTTC. Its translation is CASRPMEGHLSTQYF. The rearrangement links TRBV5-1 to TRBJ2-5; the D call may be TRBD1 or TRBD2 (6 bases each). The CDR3 has 15 residues. The germline CDR1 and CDR2 sequences are SGHRS and YFSETQ. Trimming removed 5 bases at V and 8 bases at J, with 22 bases between.

V is TRBV29-1 and J is TRBJ1-1; D might be TRBD1 (6 bases). Germline V gene sequence: CDR1 SQVTM, CDR2 ANQGSEA. Trimming took off 6 bases at V and 5 bases at J, with 19 bases between the two ends. The CDR3 totals 14 residues. CDR3 sequence reads: CSVQGGLWGTEAFF. The DNA for the CDR3 is TGCAGCGTACAGGGCGGACTTTGGGGGACTGAAGCTTTCTTT. The full variable domain, with the rest looked up from reference TRBV29-1 and TRBJ1-1, is SAVISQKPSRDICQRGTSLTIQCQVDSQVTMMFWYRQQPGQSLTLIATANQGSEATYESGFVIDKFPISRPNLTFSTLTVSNMSPEDSSIYLCSVQGGLWGTEAFFGQGTRLTVV.

This clonotype was counted ten times or more. The chain couples TRBV29-1 to TRBJ1-1; D is uncertain. The CDR3 covers 11 residues. V was clipped by 4 bases and J by 11 bases, with 14 bases between them. CDR1 is SQVTM, CDR2 ANQGSEA, per germline. The CDR3 DNA sequence: TGCAGCGTTGTCGTACTCGGACGGGCTTTCTTT. It is translated as CSVVVLGRAFF. The whole variable domain, filled in from reference TRBV29-1 and TRBJ1-1, reads SAVISQKPSRDICQRGTSLTIQCQVDSQVTMMFWYRQQPGQSLTLIATANQGSEATYESGFVIDKFPISRPNLTFSTLTVSNMSPEDSSIYLCSVVVLGRAFFGQGTRLTVV.

The CDR3 sequence is CASSHRFDGNEQFF. The CDR3 DNA reads as TGCGCCAGCAGCCATAGATTCGACGGGAATGAGCAGTTCTTC. The gene calls are TRBV5-1 and TRBJ2-1; D unresolved. The CDR3 sequence is 14 residues long. V was cut by 4 bases and J by 7 bases, with 15 bases left in between. CDR1 is SGHRS and CDR2 is YFSETQ in the germline V gene.

The chain carries TRBV4-2 and TRBJ2-7; 8 positions match TRBD1. CDR3 length: 15 residues. J was trimmed by 1 base and V by 1 base; bases with no gene match: 3. Germline CDR1 LGHNA, CDR2 YNFKEQ. Written as DNA, the CDR3 is TGTGCCAGCAGCCAAGGGTGGACAGGGTCCTACGAGCAGTACTTC. Its protein product is CASSQGWTGSYEQYF.

This clonotype occurred a few times. This sequence joins TRBV10-3 and TRBJ2-7; 8 bases align to TRBD1. The CDR3 has 14 residues. CDR1 is ENHRY, CDR2 SYGVKD, per germline. After removal of 4 bases from V and 6 bases from J, the junction contained 8 bases not matched to a gene. CDR3: CAISGGQVPREQYF. The CDR3 coding sequence is TGTGCCATCAGTGGGGGACAGGTTCCCCGCGAGCAGTACTTC.

The gene calls are TRBV6-4 and TRBJ2-2, with a weak D call TRBD1 (6 bases). V was trimmed by 2 bases and J by 2 bases, leaving 6 bases between them. CDR1 and CDR2 (germline): MRHNA, SNTAGT. This CDR3 region has 14 residues. This CDR3 is CASSDGTNTGELFF. The CDR3 bases are TGTGCCAGCAGTGACGGGACAAACACCGGGGAGCTGTTTTTT.